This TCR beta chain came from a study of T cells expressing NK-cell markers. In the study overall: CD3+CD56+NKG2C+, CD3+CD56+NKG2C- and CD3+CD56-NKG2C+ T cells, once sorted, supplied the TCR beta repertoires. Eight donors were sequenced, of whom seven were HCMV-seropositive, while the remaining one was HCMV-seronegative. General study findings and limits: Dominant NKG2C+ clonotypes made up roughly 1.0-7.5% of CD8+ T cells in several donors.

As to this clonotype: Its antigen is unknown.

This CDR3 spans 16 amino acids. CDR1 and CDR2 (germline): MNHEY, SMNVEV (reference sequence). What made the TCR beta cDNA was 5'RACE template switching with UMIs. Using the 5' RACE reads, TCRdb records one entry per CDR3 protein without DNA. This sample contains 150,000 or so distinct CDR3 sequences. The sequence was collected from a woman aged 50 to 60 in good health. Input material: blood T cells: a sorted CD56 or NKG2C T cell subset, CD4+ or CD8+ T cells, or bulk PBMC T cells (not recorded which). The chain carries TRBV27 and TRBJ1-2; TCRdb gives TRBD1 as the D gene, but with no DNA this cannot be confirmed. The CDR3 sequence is CASSTFDTGSALGYTF.